These 19 T cell receptor beta chains were sequenced from one sample in a study of radiotherapy plus CTLA-4 blockade in lung cancer. TCRdb's table, derived via immunoSEQ multiplex PCR, lists solely in-frame clones and lacks some. The sample lists 71,000 or so clones, approximately 86% seen once, with over 0.85% in the top ten. Source: peripheral blood, taken from a patient treated with radiotherapy plus ipilimumab. Receptors were obtained from a human donor with non-small cell lung cancer who had stable disease on radiotherapy plus ipilimumab.

The chain recombines TRBV6-1 with TRBJ1-5; D remains unclear. The CDR3 length is 14 residues. Germline V gene sequence: CDR1 MNHNS, CDR2 SASEGT. V shed 2 bases and J shed 6 bases, with 11 bases lying between them. The CDR3 spells CASSETPGGQPQHF. Written as DNA, the CDR3 is TGTGCCAGCAGTGAAACCCCGGGTGGTCAGCCCCAGCATTTT.

The chain joins TRBV10-2 to TRBJ2-3; D may match TRBD1 or TRBD2 (5 bases each). The V end was cut by 4 bases, the J end by 0 bases, with 11 bases between. Looked up from germline, CDR1 is WSHSY and CDR2 is SAAADI. This CDR3 has 15 amino acids. CDR3 DNA: TGCGCCAGCAGTGTGGGGCGGACTAGCACAGATACGCAGTATTTT. This gives the protein CASSVGRTSTDTQYF.

This clone has just one count. The CDR3 DNA reads TGTGCCAGCAGCAGGACTAGCGGGGCGGCCAATGAGCAGTTCTTC. This translates into CASSRTSGAANEQFF. V is TRBV7-2 and J is TRBJ2-1; the match to TRBD2 covers 12 bases. This CDR3 has 15 amino acids. The germline V gene encodes CDR1 SGHTA and CDR2 FQGNSA. V trimming: 5 bases; J trimming: 6 bases; junction bases outside the gene matches: 5.

The gene calls are TRBV10-3 and TRBJ2-5; the D gene is possibly TRBD2 (5 bases). CDR1 ENHRY and CDR2 SYGVKD come from the germline V gene. The CDR3 sequence is 13 residues long. V was trimmed by 6 bases and J by 4 bases, leaving 12 bases between them. The CDR3 sequence: CAIRPIGGETQYF. DNA of the CDR3: TGTGCCATCAGACCTATCGGAGGAGAGACCCAGTACTTC.

The genes are TRBV5-8 and TRBJ1-5; tentatively, D is TRBD1 (6 bases). The CDR3 spans 15 residues. CDR1 is SGHTS, CDR2 YDEGEE, per germline. The V gene lost 0 bases and the J gene lost 6 bases, with 13 bases spanning the gap. CDR3 region: CASSLVRGPGQPQHF. The CDR3 bases are TGTGCCAGCAGCTTGGTGCGGGGGCCCGGTCAGCCCCAGCATTTT.

The chain is built from TRBV20-1 and TRBJ2-1; D unresolved. Germline CDR1 DFQATT, CDR2 SNEGSKA (reference sequence). Trimming removed 6 bases from V and 10 bases from J, with 13 bases in between. This CDR3 region has 11 residues. CDR3 DNA sequence: TGCAGTGCCAAACTCCCCAGGGAGCAGTTCTTC. Its protein product is CSAKLPREQFF.

The rearrangement joins TRBV29-1 to TRBJ2-7; no clear D. Germline V gene sequence: CDR1 SQVTM, CDR2 ANQGSEA. The CDR3 spans 13 residues. With 0 bases removed from V and 6 bases from J, the gap between germline ends came to 12 bases. CDR3 in DNA: TGCAGCGTTGAAGATTTTTTAACGGGCGAGCAGTACTTC. Translation gives CSVEDFLTGEQYF.

This clone was seen once. The chain employs TRBV5-1 and TRBJ2-3; the D is unclear. The germline CDR1 and CDR2 sequences are SGHRS and YFSETQ. CDR3 length: 12 amino acids. Trimming shortened V by 4 bases and J by 6 bases, and 9 bases separated the two germline ends. Here the CDR3 DNA reads TGCGCCAGCAGCACCTCGACCGATACGCAGTATTTT. Its protein product is CASSTSTDTQYF.

This clone was counted a few times. This chain uses TRBV9 with TRBJ1-1; D gene uncertain. V was cut by 0 bases and J by 1 base, with 7 bases left in between. CDR1 is SGDLS and CDR2 is YYNGEE in the germline V gene. The length of the CDR3 is 14 residues. DNA of the CDR3: TGTGCCAGCAGCGTAGACGCCTCGAACACTGAAGCTTTCTTT. The encoded protein is CASSVDASNTEAFF.

The chain joins TRBV7-2 to TRBJ2-5, with TRBD2 matching 7 bases. Germline assignment: CDR1 SGHTA and CDR2 FQGNSA. V trimming: 3 bases; J trimming: 4 bases; junction bases outside the gene matches: 5. The CDR3 is made up of 14 amino acids. CDR3 sequence (DNA): TGTGCCAGCAGCTTGGGGGGGATGGGAGAGACCCAGTACTTC. Translated: CASSLGGMGETQYF. The variable domain in full, with the rest retrieved from reference TRBV7-2 and TRBJ2-5, is GAGVSQSPSNKVTEKGKDVELRCDPISGHTALYWYRQSLGQGLEFLIYFQGNSAPDKSGLPSDRFSAERTGGSVSTLTIQRTQQEDSAVYLCASSLGGMGETQYFGPGTRLLVL.

The V gene is TRBV7-6, the J gene TRBJ2-1; 7 bases are shared with TRBD2. Per germline, CDR1 SGHVS and CDR2 FNYEAQ. The CDR3 runs to 16 residues. With V trimmed by 1 base and J by 6 bases, 9 bases remained unmatched. CDR3 nucleotides: TGTGCCAGCAGCTTAGGAGGGACTATGGCCGTCAATGAGCAGTTCTTC. Translating it yields CASSLGGTMAVNEQFF.

V usage is TRBV6-1 and J usage is TRBJ2-7, with a possible D match to TRBD1 (5 bases). The CDR3 runs 15 residues. The germline V gene has CDR1 MNHNS and CDR2 SASEGT. Between the trimmed V and J ends, which lost 4 bases and 0 bases, there was a span of 13 bases. The CDR3, as DNA: TGTGCCAGCAGTGTGTTGACAGTTTCCTCCTACGAGCAGTACTTC. Protein sequence: CASSVLTVSSYEQYF.

CDR3 sequence: CASSLARAGGWSTDTQYF. The DNA for the CDR3 is TGTGCCAGCAGCTTAGCGCGAGCGGGGGGGTGGAGCACAGATACGCAGTATTTT. The chain employs TRBV7-2 and TRBJ2-3; 10 bases are a match to TRBD2. The CDR3 contains 18 residues. CDR1 and CDR2 (germline): SGHTA, FQGNSA. The trim removed 0 bases at V and 0 bases at J, leaving 6 bases unmatched.

The J gene is TRBJ2-2, the V gene TRBV11-2; no clear D gene. The CDR3 runs to 15 residues. Germline V CDR1 and CDR2: SGHAT, FQNNGV. The V gene lost 3 bases and the J gene lost 4 bases, with 12 bases spanning the gap. The CDR3 is CASSLVFSATGELFF. The CDR3, as DNA: TGTGCCAGCAGCTTGGTTTTCAGCGCCACCGGGGAGCTGTTTTTT.

This chain links TRBV5-1 with TRBJ2-7; 9 bases align to TRBD2. V lost 0 bases and J lost 4; bases outside the gene matches: 5. This CDR3 contains 15 residues. The V gene's germline CDR1 is SGHRS and CDR2 YFSETQ. This chain's CDR3 is CASSLGLAGLYEQYF. DNA of the CDR3: TGCGCCAGCAGCTTGGGCCTAGCGGGACTATACGAGCAGTACTTC.

This chain joins TRBV9 and TRBJ1-6; 7 nucleotides agree with TRBD1. J gave up 13 bases and V 0 bases, and 10 bases lay outside the gene matches. The CDR3 runs to 15 residues. Germline assignment: CDR1 SGDLS and CDR2 YYNGEE. Here the CDR3 reads CASSVAWGRGDPLHF. CDR3 sequence (DNA): TGTGCCAGCAGCGTAGCTTGGGGCAGGGGGGACCCCCTCCACTTT.

This clone was observed a handful of times. The rearrangement joins TRBV7-2 to TRBJ2-1; 13 bases are a match to TRBD2. This CDR3 has 16 amino acids. Germline CDR1 and CDR2: SGHTA and FQGNSA. J lost 8 bases, V lost 5 bases, and 9 bases had no gene match. DNA for the CDR3: TGTGCCAGCAGCCCCCGGACTAGCGGGAGAAGATATGAGCAGTTCTTC. This gives the protein CASSPRTSGRRYEQFF.

The rearrangement uses TRBV9 and TRBJ2-2, with 13 bases aligning to TRBD2. CDR1 is SGDLS, CDR2 YYNGEE, per germline. V was pared by 3 bases and J by 7 bases, with 15 bases of the junction left unmatched. This CDR3 has 19 residues. The CDR3 region is CASSAGRIRTSGGHGELFF. In DNA, the CDR3 is TGTGCCAGCAGCGCCGGCAGGATCCGGACTAGCGGGGGCCACGGGGAGCTGTTTTTT.

The rearrangement joins TRBV7-3 to TRBJ2-5; TRBD2 might be the D (5 bases). The V end was cut by 3 bases, the J end by 5 bases, with 16 bases between. Germline-derived CDR1 and CDR2 are SGHTA and FQGTGA. The CDR3 has 15 residues. CDR3 protein: CASSFGRRGEETQYF. CDR3 nucleotide sequence: TGTGCCAGCAGCTTCGGCCGACGGGGTGAGGAGACCCAGTACTTC. The whole variable domain, remainder taken from reference TRBV7-3 and TRBJ2-5, is GAGVSQTPSNKVTEKGKYVELRCDPISGHTALYWYRQSLGQGPEFLIYFQGTGAADDSGLPNDRFFAVRPEGSVSTLKIQRTERGDSAVYLCASSFGRRGEETQYFGPGTRLLVL.